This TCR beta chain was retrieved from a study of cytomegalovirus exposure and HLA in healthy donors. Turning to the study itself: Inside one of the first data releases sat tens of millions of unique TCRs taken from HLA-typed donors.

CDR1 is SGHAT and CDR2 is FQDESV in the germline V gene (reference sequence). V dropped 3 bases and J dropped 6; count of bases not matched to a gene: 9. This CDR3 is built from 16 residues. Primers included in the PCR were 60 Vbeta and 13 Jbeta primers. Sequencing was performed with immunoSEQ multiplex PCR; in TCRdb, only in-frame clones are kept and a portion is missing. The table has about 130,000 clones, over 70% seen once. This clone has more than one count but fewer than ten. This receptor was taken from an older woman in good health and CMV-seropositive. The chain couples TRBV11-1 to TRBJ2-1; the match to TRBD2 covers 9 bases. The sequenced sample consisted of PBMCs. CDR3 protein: CASSFSRGGASNEQFF. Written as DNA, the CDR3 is TGTGCCAGCAGCTTCTCACGCGGGGGGGCCAGCAATGAGCAGTTCTTC.